These 14 T cell receptor beta chains share one sample of origin, sequenced in a study of T-cell reconstitution after alpha-beta-depleted transplantation in children. Molecular barcoding with unique molecular identifiers was used for the TCRbeta library. In TCRdb, the PCR reads were re-called with MiXCR into one record per CDR3 protein. Of 500,000 to 750,000 distinct CDR3 sequences in the sample, 10% to 15% were seen once. The source was PBMCs, mostly from graft donor cells, collected 360 days after TCRalphabeta/CD19-depleted stem cell transplant. These receptors all stem from a male patient between 10 and 17 years old who had a stem cell transplant for acute myeloid leukemia, so the T cells may come from the graft donor.

This clonotype was seen only a few times. This chain joins TRBV4-3 and TRBJ2-7, with 7 bases fitting TRBD2. The CDR3 is 15 residues long. The ends lost 0 bases at V and 3 bases at J; junction bases unmatched: 5. Germline-derived CDR1 and CDR2 are LGHNA and YSLEER. The CDR3 DNA is TGCGCCAGCAGCCAAGAGGTGGGCGGGAGCTACGAGCAGTACTTC. This encodes CASSQEVGGSYEQYF.

This clonotype has only a few counts. The chain combines TRBV20-1 with TRBJ2-3; 8 nucleotides line up with TRBD2. V dropped 5 bases and J dropped 5; count of bases not matched to a gene: 9. The length of the CDR3 is 14 residues. CDR1 and CDR2 (germline): DFQATT, SNEGSKA (reference sequence). The CDR3 DNA sequence: TGCAGTGCTGGGACTAGGAGTTTTGGAGATACGCAGTATTTT. It yields the protein CSAGTRSFGDTQYF.

This clonotype was seen only a few times. The V gene is TRBV5-5, the J gene TRBJ1-2; D is undetermined. This CDR3 has 14 amino acids. Germline loops: CDR1 SGHKS, CDR2 YYEKEE (reference sequence). V was trimmed by 3 bases and J by 4 bases, leaving 13 bases between them. The CDR3 is CASSSWEAPYGYTF. The CDR3 DNA sequence: TGTGCCAGCAGCTCGTGGGAGGCGCCCTATGGCTACACCTTC.

This clonotype occurred a few times. The chain employs TRBV20-1 and TRBJ2-5; TRBD2 agrees at 11 bases. Trimming removed 5 bases from V and 1 base from J; junction bases left unmatched: 3. The germline CDR1 and CDR2 sequences are DFQATT and SNEGSKA (reference sequence). The CDR3 covers 14 residues. The CDR3 coding sequence is TGCAGTGCTTGGACTAGCGGGTTCCAAGAGACCCAGTACTTC. Translated: CSAWTSGFQETQYF.

At least ten counts were recorded for this clonotype. V and J are TRBV2 and TRBJ2-3; TRBD1 or TRBD2 may be the D gene (6 bases each). Germline CDR1 is SNHLY and CDR2 is FYNNEI. This CDR3 has 14 amino acids. V was clipped by 1 base and J by 3 bases, with 8 bases between them. The CDR3 region has the DNA TGTGCCAGCAGTGAAGGGGGGGCAACAGATACGCAGTATTTT. This codes for CASSEGGATDTQYF.

V usage is TRBV6-2 or TRBV6-3 and J usage is TRBJ2-1; 10 nucleotides agree with TRBD2. Germline CDR1 and CDR2: MNHEY and SVGEGT. CDR3 size: 20 residues. The junction had 23 bases not matched to a gene; V was cut back by 6 bases and J by 6 bases. CDR3 in amino acids: CASSRWDSTPLAGVPNEQFF. Here the CDR3 DNA reads TGTGCCAGCAGCCGATGGGACAGCACCCCTCTAGCGGGAGTCCCCAATGAGCAGTTCTTC.

There are many counts of this clonotype. The chain employs TRBV5-1 and TRBJ2-7; D is perhaps TRBD1 (5 bases). Germline loops: CDR1 SGHRS, CDR2 YFSETQ. Trimming took 5 bases from V and 5 from J, leaving 17 bases between them. The CDR3 is 14 residues long. CDR3 DNA sequence: TGCGCCAGCAGATCAGGGATATCCGCCAACGAGCAGTACTTC. Translated, it gives CASRSGISANEQYF.

The chain recombines TRBV7-8 with TRBJ1-1, with D uncertain. This CDR3 has 15 residues. Germline V lookup: CDR1 SGHVS, CDR2 FQNEAQ. Trimming stripped 1 base from V and 1 base from J, with 10 bases between. The CDR3 reads CASSLVQAGNTEAFF. Written as DNA, the CDR3 is TGTGCCAGCAGCTTAGTGCAGGCAGGGAACACTGAAGCTTTCTTT.

The chain carries TRBV28 and TRBJ2-1; 7 bases line up with TRBD2. The CDR3 totals 16 residues. The ends lost 7 bases at V and 3 bases at J; junction bases unmatched: 12. Germline CDR1 and CDR2: MDHEN and SYDVKM. The DNA for the CDR3 is TGTGCCAGCACCCACACGGGGGGAACCAGCTACAATGAGCAGTTCTTC. Protein: CASTHTGGTSYNEQFF.

This clonotype was seen many times. This chain's CDR3 is CASSVGGQTSYEQFF. The CDR3 nucleotides read TGTGCCAGCAGCGTAGGGGGACAGACCTCCTATGAGCAGTTCTTC. The chain carries TRBV9 and TRBJ2-1; 7 bases fit TRBD1. The V segment lost 0 bases and the J segment 8 bases; nucleotides outside the gene matches: 8. CDR3 length: 15 residues. Looked up from germline, CDR1 is SGDLS and CDR2 is YYNGEE.

The rearrangement joins TRBV20-1 to TRBJ2-5; 13 nucleotides align to TRBD2. This CDR3 has 16 amino acids. J was trimmed by 4 bases and V by 3 bases; bases with no gene match: 8. The germline CDR1 and CDR2 sequences are DFQATT and SNEGSKA (reference sequence). This CDR3 is CSARAPGLAGAETQYF. The CDR3 coding sequence is TGCAGTGCTAGGGCTCCTGGACTAGCGGGAGCAGAGACCCAGTACTTC.

Only a few counts were recorded for this clonotype. The chain couples TRBV6-1 to TRBJ1-6; D possibly corresponds to TRBD1 (6 bases). V was clipped by 6 bases and J by 7 bases, with 16 bases between them. Germline-derived CDR1 and CDR2 are MNHNS and SASEGT. The CDR3 has 15 residues. This CDR3 reads CASRPDSPLNSPLHF. CDR3 DNA sequence: TGTGCCAGCAGGCCGGACAGCCCCTTGAATTCACCCCTCCACTTT.

Note on this clonotype: Compared with germline, one end of the junction differs, possibly owing to a read error. This sequence joins TRBV15 and TRBJ2-4; possible D gene TRBD1, 6 bases. In germline, CDR1 is LNHNV, CDR2 YYDKDF (reference sequence). The length of the CDR3 is 15 residues. The CDR3 DNA follows: TGTGCCACCGGCAGAGACCCGAGACAGGATGGCATTCAGTACTTC. Protein product: CATGRDPRQDGIQYF.

V usage is TRBV3-1 and J usage is TRBJ2-2, with D unclear. V lost 2 bases to trimming and J lost 2 bases, with 9 bases between them. Germline V gene data show CDR1 as LGHDT and CDR2 as YNNKEL (reference sequence). CDR3 length: 15 amino acids. CDR3 in DNA: TGTGCCAGCAGCCAACCGGGTAGAAACACCGGGGAGCTGTTTTTT. It codes for CASSQPGRNTGELFF.